The entry below describes one T cell receptor (beta chain). The data were taken from a study of patients and donors after allogeneic stem cell transplantation. Trimming removed 11 bases at V and 7 bases at J, with 20 bases between. This CDR3 is 14 amino acids long. TCRdb re-derived calls from the RT-PCR reads in MiXCR, one entry per CDR3 protein. Counted here are approximately 150,000 distinct CDR3 sequences, around 30% occurring once; the ten biggest clones make up approximately 3%. This receptor was identified in a human donor who was either an allogeneic HSCT recipient or a stem cell or donor lymphocyte infusion donor (not recorded which). It is not recorded whose cells these are; they may come from a transplant donor. Sequenced: blood, either unsorted or a sorted T cell fraction (not recorded which). This chain connects TRBV12-3 or TRBV12-4 to TRBJ1-4; unclear D gene. CDR3 amino acids: CALRGKVRGEKLFF. In DNA form, the CDR3 reads TGTGCCTTGCGCGGGAAGGTACGGGGTGAAAAACTGTTTTTT.